The entry below gives a single T cell receptor beta chain sequence along with its context. The entry originates in a study of control samples from healthy donors and cancer patients. The CDR3 is 16 amino acids. V was pared by 4 bases and J by 0 bases, with 5 bases of the junction left unmatched. Germline V lookup: CDR1 LGHDT, CDR2 YNNKEL (reference sequence). Clones were read by immunoSEQ multiplex PCR, and TCRdb kept only the in-frame ones, dropping some. This table holds 95,000 to 150,000 clones, roughly 92% found once. This clonotype was sampled from a woman between 18 and 29 years old in good health. The chain combines TRBV3-1 (or the pseudogene TRBV3-2) with TRBJ2-3; 9 nucleotides agree with TRBD2. The sequenced sample consisted of blood. DNA for the CDR3: TGTGCCAGCAGCCCGCTAGCGGGACACAGCACAGATACGCAGTATTTT. Amino acid sequence: CASSPLAGHSTDTQYF.